The 14 T cell receptor beta chains given below trace back to one sample, sequenced in a study of metastatic and nonmetastatic thyroid tumors. Thyroid surgery was performed in patients who had received no treatment beforehand. TCRdb re-called the PCR reads through MiXCR. Of under 9,000 clones listed, about 45% are singletons. The sample was tumor tissue. These receptors came from a male donor with papillary thyroid cancer or a benign thyroid nodule (not recorded which). Some clones in this sample may be carry-over from other donors' samples.

The rearrangement links TRBV18 to TRBJ1-4; D call uncertain. There are 17 residues in the CDR3. The germline V gene has CDR1 KGHSH and CDR2 LQKENI. Trimming stripped 4 bases from V and 2 bases from J, with 17 bases between. The chain's CDR3 is CASSLTYGDGTNEKLFF. The CDR3 region has the DNA TGTGCCAGCTCACTGACCTACGGGGATGGGACTAATGAAAAACTGTTTTTT. The whole variable domain, remainder taken from reference TRBV18 and TRBJ1-4, is NAGVMQNPRHLVRRRGQEARLRCSPMKGHSHVYWYRQLPEEGLKFMVYLQKENIIDESGMPKERFSAEFPKEGPSILRIQQVVRGDSAAYFCASSLTYGDGTNEKLFFGSGTQLSVL.

The chain links TRBV27 to TRBJ1-2; D gene ambiguous. V shed 9 bases and J shed 1 base, with 3 bases lying between them. The CDR3 sequence is 10 residues long. Germline CDR1 reads MNHEY; CDR2 reads SMNVEV (reference sequence). CDR3 region: CASYNYGYTF. The CDR3 DNA reads as TGTGCCAGTTATAACTATGGCTACACCTTC.

Of note for this clone: The final CDR3 position lacks the conserved phenylalanine or tryptophan, pointing to a likely read error. The chain carries TRBV5-1 and TRBJ1-1; 8 nucleotides match TRBD1. The ends lost 2 bases at V and 6 bases at J; junction bases unmatched: 9. Germline V gene sequence: CDR1 SGHRS, CDR2 YFSETQ. There are 15 residues in the CDR3. The CDR3: CASSFSTGDPAEAFV. The CDR3 region has the DNA TGCGCCAGCAGCTTTTCGACAGGGGATCCGGCTGAAGCTTTCGTT.

This clone occurred many times. This could be a read error, since a much larger clone is one nucleotide away. Other DNA sequences within the sample encode an identical CDR3. V and J are TRBV11-2 and TRBJ1-4; D ambiguous. Germline CDR1 is SGHAT and CDR2 is FQNNGV. The CDR3 has 13 amino acids. This CDR3 reads CASSLDVNEKLFF. DNA for the CDR3: TGTGCCAGCAGCTTAGATGTTAATGAGAAACTGTTTTTT.

The chain couples TRBV30 to TRBJ1-2; 10 bases line up with TRBD1. Trimming at V came to 5 bases and at J to 7 bases, leaving 7 bases not matched to a gene. Germline V gene lookup returns CDR1 GTSNPN and CDR2 SVGIG (reference sequence). This CDR3 is 13 amino acids long. CDR3: CAWWDRGSFGYTF. CDR3 DNA sequence: TGTGCCTGGTGGGACAGGGGTAGTTTTGGCTACACCTTC. Using reference TRBV30 and TRBJ1-2 for the parts outside the CDR3, the full variable domain is SQTIHQWPATLVQPVGSPLSLECTVEGTSNPNLYWYRQAAGRGLQLLFYSVGIGQISSEVPQNLSASRPQDRQFILSSKKLLLSDSGFYLCAWWDRGSFGYTFGSGTRLTVV.

This chain joins TRBV11-2 and TRBJ2-7; 8 bases align to TRBD2. Trimming cost V 5 bases and J 1 base; bases outside gene matches: 10. CDR3 length equals 16 residues. Germline CDR1 is SGHAT and CDR2 is FQNNGV. The CDR3 DNA is TGTGCCAGCAGCCCGGGGGGGGTAGCGGGGTCCTACGAGCAGTACTTC. Its protein is CASSPGGVAGSYEQYF.

The V gene is TRBV19, the J gene TRBJ1-3; 8 nucleotides agree with TRBD1. This CDR3 has 15 residues. V shed 5 bases and J 4 bases; nucleotides not matched to a gene: 7. Per germline, CDR1 LNHDA and CDR2 SQIVND (reference sequence). CDR3 amino acids: CASSLRTGRGNTIYF. The CDR3 DNA reads as TGTGCCAGTAGTCTCCGGACAGGGCGGGGAAACACCATATATTTT.

The genes are TRBV4-1 and TRBJ2-2; D is unresolved. The CDR3 runs to 16 residues. Deletions cut 0 bases from V and 5 bases from J, with 13 bases between. The V gene's germline CDR1 is MGHRA and CDR2 YSYEKL. The DNA of the CDR3 is TGCGCCAGCAGCCAAGAGGCAGGCCAGGTGACCGGGGAGCTGTTTTTT. Translating gives CASSQEAGQVTGELFF.

The genes are TRBV6-2 or TRBV6-3 and TRBJ2-5; TRBD2 agrees at 7 bases. The CDR3 consists of 14 residues. V dropped 7 bases and J dropped 5; count of bases not matched to a gene: 10. Germline-derived CDR1 and CDR2 are MNHEY and SVGEGT. This chain's CDR3 is CASTQRVGGETQYF. The CDR3 coding sequence is TGTGCCAGCACCCAACGGGTGGGGGGGGAGACCCAGTACTTC.

This clone was recorded a few times. Relative to the germline gene, one junction end is altered; a read error may explain this. This specimen includes other DNA sequences encoding the same CDR3. The chain recombines TRBV6-1 with TRBJ1-5; D remains ambiguous. The germline V gene encodes CDR1 MNHNS and CDR2 SASEGT. This CDR3 has 13 amino acids. For the CDR3, the DNA is TGTGCCAGTAGTGCCGAGAGAAATCAGCCCCAGCATTTT. Amino acids: CASSAERNQPQHF.

The sample holds one count of this clone. The chain carries TRBV5-1 and TRBJ2-7, with D perhaps TRBD1 or TRBD2 (5 bases each). This CDR3 has 14 residues. Trimming removed 3 bases from V and 2 bases from J, with 12 bases in between. Germline CDR1 is SGHRS and CDR2 is YFSETQ. The CDR3 sequence: CASSSPGPPYEQYF. CDR3 DNA sequence: TGCGCCAGCAGCTCACCGGGACCCCCCTACGAGCAGTACTTC.

This clone was found a few times. The V call is TRBV19, the J call TRBJ1-5; D is uncertain. Germline V lookup: CDR1 LNHDA, CDR2 SQIVND (reference sequence). Trimming stripped 3 bases from V and 6 bases from J, with 15 bases between. There are 15 residues in the CDR3. DNA for the CDR3: TGTGCCAGTAGTATTGTGGGAGGGTTCGGTCAGCCCCAGCATTTT. Amino acid sequence: CASSIVGGFGQPQHF.

The chain employs TRBV4-1 and TRBJ2-7; possible D gene TRBD1, 5 bases. The CDR3 sequence is 11 residues long. Germline-derived CDR1 and CDR2 are MGHRA and YSYEKL. Trimming removed 5 bases from V and 4 bases from J, with 6 bases in between. The CDR3 region has the DNA TGCGCCAGCAGCGACAGTTACGAGCAGTACTTC. Protein sequence: CASSDSYEQYF.

The gene calls are TRBV5-6 and TRBJ2-7; 10 positions match TRBD2. Trimming took 3 bases from V and 7 from J; bases not matched to a gene: 16. Germline lookup yields CDR1 SGHDT and CDR2 YYEEEE. The CDR3 totals 17 residues. CDR3 nucleotide sequence: TGTGCCAGCAGCTCCTGGTCCCTCCTAGCGGGAGTAGGGGAGCAGTACTTC. Translated, it gives CASSSWSLLAGVGEQYF.